This T cell receptor beta chain was found in a study of patients and donors after allogeneic stem cell transplantation. MiXCR was run by TCRdb on the RT-PCR reads, yielding one entry per CDR3 protein. The table lists over 150,000 distinct CDR3 sequences, around two fifths of them singletons, with about 35% in the top ten. Trimming left V 1 base short and J 10 bases short, with 11 bases between. This CDR3 contains 14 residues. Germline V gene sequence: CDR1 SEHNR, CDR2 FQNEAQ (reference sequence). This clonotype was detected a few times. The chain joins TRBV7-9 to TRBJ1-6, with TRBD1 as a possible D gene (6 bases). The source of this sequence is a human donor who was either an allogeneic HSCT recipient or a stem cell or donor lymphocyte infusion donor (not recorded which). It is not recorded whose cells these are; they may come from a transplant donor. Input material: blood, either unsorted or a sorted T cell fraction (not recorded which). The CDR3 DNA reads TGTGCCAGCAGCTTAGACGGGGGCGGCTCACCCCTCCACTTT. Translation: CASSLDGGGSPLHF.